The T cell receptor beta chain under discussion was sequenced for a study of blood T cell repertoires in COVID-19. Study overall: Spain, Italy and the United States supplied samples that represented acute and convalescent COVID-19.

J gave up 2 bases and V 4 bases, and 8 bases lay outside the gene matches. Germline V lookup: CDR1 MGHRA, CDR2 YSYEKL. This CDR3 has 17 amino acids. Method: immunoSEQ multiplex PCR; TCRdb's copy keeps in-frame clones and lacks some. This table has over 250,000 clones, over 75% appearing once. The origin of this receptor is a human donor in a cohort sampled during active COVID-19. V is TRBV4-1 and J is TRBJ2-6; 7 bases agree with TRBD1. Sequences were obtained from peripheral blood. Written as DNA, the CDR3 is TGCGCCAGCAGCCCATGGACAGGCCCCCCTGGGGCCAACGTCCTGACTTTC. It encodes CASSPWTGPPGANVLTF.